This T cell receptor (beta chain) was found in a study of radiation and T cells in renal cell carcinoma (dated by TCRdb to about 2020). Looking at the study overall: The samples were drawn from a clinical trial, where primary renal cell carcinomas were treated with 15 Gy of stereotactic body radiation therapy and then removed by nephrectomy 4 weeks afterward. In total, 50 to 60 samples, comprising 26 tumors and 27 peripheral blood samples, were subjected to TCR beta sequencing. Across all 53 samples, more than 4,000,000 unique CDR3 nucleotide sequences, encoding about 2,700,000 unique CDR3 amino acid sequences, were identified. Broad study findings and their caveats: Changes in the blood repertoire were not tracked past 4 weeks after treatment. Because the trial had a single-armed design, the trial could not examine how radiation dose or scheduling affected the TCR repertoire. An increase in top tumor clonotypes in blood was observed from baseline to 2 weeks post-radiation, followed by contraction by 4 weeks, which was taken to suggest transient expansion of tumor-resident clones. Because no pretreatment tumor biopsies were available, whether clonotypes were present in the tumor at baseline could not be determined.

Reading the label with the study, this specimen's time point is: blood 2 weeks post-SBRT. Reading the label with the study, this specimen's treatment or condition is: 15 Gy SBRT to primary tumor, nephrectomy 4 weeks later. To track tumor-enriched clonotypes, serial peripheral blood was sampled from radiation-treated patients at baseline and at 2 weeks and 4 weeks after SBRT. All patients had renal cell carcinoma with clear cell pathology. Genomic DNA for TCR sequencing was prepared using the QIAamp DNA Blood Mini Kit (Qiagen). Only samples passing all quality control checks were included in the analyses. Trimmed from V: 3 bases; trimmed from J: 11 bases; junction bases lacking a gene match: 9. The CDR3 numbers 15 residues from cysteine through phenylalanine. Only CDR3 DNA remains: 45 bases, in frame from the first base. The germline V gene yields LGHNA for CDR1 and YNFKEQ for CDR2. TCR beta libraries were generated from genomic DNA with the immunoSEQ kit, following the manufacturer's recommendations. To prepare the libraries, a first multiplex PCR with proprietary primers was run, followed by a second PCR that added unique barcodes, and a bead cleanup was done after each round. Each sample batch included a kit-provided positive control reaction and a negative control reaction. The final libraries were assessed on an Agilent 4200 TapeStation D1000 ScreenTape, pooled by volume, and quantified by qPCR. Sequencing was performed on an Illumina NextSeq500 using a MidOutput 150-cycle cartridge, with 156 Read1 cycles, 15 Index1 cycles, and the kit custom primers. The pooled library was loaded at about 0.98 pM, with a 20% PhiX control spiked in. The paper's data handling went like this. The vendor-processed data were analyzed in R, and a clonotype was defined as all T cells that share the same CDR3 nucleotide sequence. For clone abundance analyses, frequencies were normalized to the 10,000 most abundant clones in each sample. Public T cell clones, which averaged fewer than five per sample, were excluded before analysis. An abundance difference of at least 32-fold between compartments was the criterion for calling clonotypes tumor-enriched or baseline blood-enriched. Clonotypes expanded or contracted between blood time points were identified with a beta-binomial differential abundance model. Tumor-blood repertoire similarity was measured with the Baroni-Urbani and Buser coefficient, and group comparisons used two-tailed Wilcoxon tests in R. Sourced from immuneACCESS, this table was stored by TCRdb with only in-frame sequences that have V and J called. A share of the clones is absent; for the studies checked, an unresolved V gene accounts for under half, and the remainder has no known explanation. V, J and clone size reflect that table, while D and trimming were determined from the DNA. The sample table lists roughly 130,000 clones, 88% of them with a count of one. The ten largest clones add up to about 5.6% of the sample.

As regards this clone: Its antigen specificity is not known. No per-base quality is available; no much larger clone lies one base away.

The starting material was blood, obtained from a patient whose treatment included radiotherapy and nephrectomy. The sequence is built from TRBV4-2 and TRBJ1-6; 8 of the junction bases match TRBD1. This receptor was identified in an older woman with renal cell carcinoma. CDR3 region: CASSQATGVEAPLHF. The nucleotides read TGTGCCAGCAGCCAGGCGACAGGGGTGGAAGCACCCCTCCACTTT.